These 14 T cell receptor beta chains share one sample of origin, sequenced in a study of Graves' ophthalmopathy and Graves' hyperthyroidism. CDR3 regions of TCR beta were amplified from RNA transcripts. Second-round multiplex PCR followed a first-round RT-PCR using HTBI primers. TCRdb itself ran the multiplex PCR reads through MiXCR, one entry per CDR3 protein. The data hold some 1.1 million distinct CDR3 sequences, with about two fifths observed a single time. Sequencing input: peripheral blood or thyroid tissue (not recorded which). These receptors were taken from an adult man with Graves' hyperthyroidism.

This rearrangement joins TRBV7-9 to TRBJ2-3, with a weak D call TRBD1 (6 bases). CDR1 is SEHNR and CDR2 is FQNEAQ in the germline V gene (reference sequence). CDR3 size: 15 residues. Trimming left V 8 bases short and J 4 bases short, with 19 bases between. The CDR3 nucleotides are TGTGCCAGCGCACCCTACAGGGTTCAGGCAGATACGCAGTATTTT. It codes for CASAPYRVQADTQYF. Full variable domain (outside the CDR3, taken from reference TRBV7-9 and TRBJ2-3): DTGVSQNPRHKITKRGQNVTFRCDPISEHNRLYWYRQTLGQGPEFLTYFQNEAQLEKSRLLSDRFSAERPKGSFSTLEIQRTEQGDSAMYLCASAPYRVQADTQYFGPGTRLTVL.

The rearrangement joins TRBV9 to TRBJ2-2; perhaps TRBD1 as D (6 bases). The V and J ends lost 0 bases and 0 bases respectively, with 9 bases between them. There are 16 residues in the CDR3. Germline CDR1 and CDR2: SGDLS and YYNGEE. CDR3 nucleotide sequence: TGTGCCAGCAGCGTAGTCGGACAGCCGAACACCGGGGAGCTGTTTTTT. Translation: CASSVVGQPNTGELFF.

Only a few counts were recorded for this clonotype. This sequence joins TRBV9 and TRBJ2-7; 7 bases align to TRBD2. With V trimmed by 5 bases and J by 0 bases, 8 bases remained unmatched. In germline, CDR1 is SGDLS, CDR2 YYNGEE. This CDR3 comprises 15 residues. CDR3 bases: TGTGCCAGCAGTCGGGACGGGACTACCTCCTACGAGCAGTACTTC. This codes for CASSRDGTTSYEQYF. The full variable domain, rest sourced from reference TRBV9 and TRBJ2-7, is DSGVTQTPKHLITATGQRVTLRCSPRSGDLSVYWYQQSLDQGLQFLIQYYNGEERAKGNILERFSAQQFPDLHSELNLSSLELGDSALYFCASSRDGTTSYEQYFGPGTRLTVT.

This clonotype was observed many times. This chain joins TRBV19 and TRBJ2-2; no clear D gene. Germline CDR1 reads LNHDA; CDR2 reads SQIVND (reference sequence). V lost 1 base to trimming and J lost 8 bases, with 5 bases between them. The CDR3 is 12 amino acids. The CDR3 nucleotides are TGTGCCAGTAGTATAGTGTTGGGGGAGCTGTTTTTT. It is translated as CASSIVLGELFF.

This sequence joins TRBV15 and TRBJ2-7; TRBD2 aligns across 10 bases. V was clipped by 0 bases and J by 6 bases; unmatched bases: 11. Germline-derived CDR1 and CDR2 are LNHNV and YYDKDF (reference sequence). The CDR3 totals 17 residues. The chain's CDR3 is CATSRDPVGTSVLEQYF. CDR3 bases: TGTGCCACCAGCAGAGATCCGGTGGGGACTAGCGTTCTCGAGCAGTACTTC.

This clonotype was recorded many times. This sequence joins TRBV4-1 and TRBJ1-6; possibly TRBD1 for D (5 bases). The CDR3 contains 16 residues. Trimming pared 4 bases from V and 5 bases from J, leaving 15 bases between. CDR1 is MGHRA and CDR2 is YSYEKL in the germline V gene. CDR3 amino acids: CASSPARGTDNSPLHF. CDR3 bases: TGCGCCAGCAGCCCAGCGCGGGGGACCGATAATTCACCCCTCCACTTT.

The chain combines TRBV27 with TRBJ1-6, with 8 bases matching TRBD1. Germline V gene sequence: CDR1 MNHEY, CDR2 SMNVEV (reference sequence). Germline trimming cut 6 bases from V and 6 bases from J; bases unmatched to any gene: 4. There are 14 residues in the CDR3. CDR3 amino acids: CASRDRVINSPLHF. CDR3 nucleotide sequence: TGTGCCAGCAGGGACAGGGTAATTAATTCACCCCTCCACTTT.

The rearrangement uses TRBV2 and TRBJ1-5; tentative D call: TRBD1 (6 bases). The V gene's germline CDR1 is SNHLY and CDR2 FYNNEI. With 4 bases removed from V and 6 bases from J, the gap between germline ends came to 10 bases. The CDR3 has 13 residues. This CDR3 is CASSGKGGQPQHF. The DNA for the CDR3 is TGTGCCAGCAGTGGAAAGGGGGGTCAGCCCCAGCATTTT.

This clonotype was counted a few times. The chain carries TRBV5-1 and TRBJ2-7; 12 positions match TRBD2. The CDR3 has 18 residues. Trimming took 0 bases from V and 6 from J; bases not matched to a gene: 13. The germline V gene has CDR1 SGHRS and CDR2 YFSETQ. The CDR3 DNA sequence: TGCGCCAGCAGCTTGGTACCTAGCGGGAGGGCCTCTCGGCCCGAGCAGTACTTC. Amino acid sequence: CASSLVPSGRASRPEQYF.

As for this clonotype: No conserved phenylalanine or tryptophan ends this CDR3, so it is likely a read error. Because the CDR3's place on the DNA is in doubt, the DNA is left out and the CDR3 is given as listed by TCRdb. This chain uses TRBV29-1 with TRBJ2-1; the table's D call, TRBD2, was not checked against the DNA. From its first to its last residue, the CDR3 has 12 amino acids. The V gene's germline CDR1 is SQVTM and CDR2 ANQGSEA. The CDR3 is CSVAEGTNEQTL.

J is TRBJ2-1 and V is TRBV7-6, with D perhaps matching TRBD2 (6 bases). This CDR3 is 13 amino acids long. Germline V CDR1 and CDR2: SGHVS, FNYEAQ. V lost 3 bases and J 13 bases, leaving 16 bases between the germline ends. The CDR3 loop is CASSFEDYSKQFF. In DNA, the CDR3 is TGTGCCAGCAGCTTCGAGGACTACTCGAAACAGTTCTTC.

The chain recombines TRBV19 with TRBJ2-7; 7 nucleotides agree with TRBD1. The V segment lost 6 bases and the J segment 8 bases; nucleotides outside the gene matches: 13. Per the germline V gene, CDR1 is LNHDA and CDR2 is SQIVND (reference sequence). This CDR3 has 14 residues. The CDR3 nucleotides read TGTGCCAGTAGGCCGACAGGGAACCAGCCCCAGCAGTACTTC. It yields the protein CASRPTGNQPQQYF. Full variable domain (remainder filled in from reference TRBV19 and TRBJ2-7): DGGITQSPKYLFRKEGQNVTLSCEQNLNHDAMYWYRQDPGQGLRLIYYSQIVNDFQKGDIAEGYSVSREKKESFPLTVTSAQKNPTAFYLCASRPTGNQPQQYFGPGTRLTVT.

The chain is built from TRBV29-1 and TRBJ1-4, with D unresolved. CDR1 is SQVTM, CDR2 ANQGSEA, per germline. V was cut by 2 bases and J by 10 bases, with 8 bases left in between. This CDR3 spans 11 amino acids. The CDR3 nucleotides read TGCAGCGTTGAATTAGGCGTAAAACTGTTTTTT. Its translation is CSVELGVKLFF.

This clonotype was seen a handful of times. The chain combines TRBV5-8 with TRBJ1-2, with a tentative D call TRBD1 (6 bases). The CDR3 contains 17 residues. Germline lookup yields CDR1 SGHTS and CDR2 YDEGEE. V was trimmed by 3 bases and J by 4 bases, leaving 22 bases between them. In DNA, the CDR3 is TGTGCCAGCAGCTCGGATACTGGGGGCGCGCATCGCTATGGCTACACCTTC. It is translated as CASSSDTGGAHRYGYTF.